Given below is one T cell receptor (beta chain) in context. Its specificity is unknown. This entry belongs to a study of monozygotic twins with inflammatory bowel disease. The CDR3 length is 13 residues. CDR1 KGHDR and CDR2 SFDVKD come from the germline V gene. Study-level points and caveats: Healthy twins showed more clonotype sharing with others than IBD patients, especially patients with disease activity. No discrimination was achieved between different T cell subtypes.

With the 5' RACE reads reprocessed, TCRdb shows one record per CDR3 protein and no DNA. The repertoire table contains hundreds of thousands of distinct CDR3 sequences. The TCR was taken from a human donor with ulcerative colitis or Crohn's disease, or a healthy co-twin of an affected twin (not recorded which). The sequenced sample was blood. The chain combines TRBV24-1 with TRBJ1-1. CDR3 loop: CATSVGPNTEAFF.